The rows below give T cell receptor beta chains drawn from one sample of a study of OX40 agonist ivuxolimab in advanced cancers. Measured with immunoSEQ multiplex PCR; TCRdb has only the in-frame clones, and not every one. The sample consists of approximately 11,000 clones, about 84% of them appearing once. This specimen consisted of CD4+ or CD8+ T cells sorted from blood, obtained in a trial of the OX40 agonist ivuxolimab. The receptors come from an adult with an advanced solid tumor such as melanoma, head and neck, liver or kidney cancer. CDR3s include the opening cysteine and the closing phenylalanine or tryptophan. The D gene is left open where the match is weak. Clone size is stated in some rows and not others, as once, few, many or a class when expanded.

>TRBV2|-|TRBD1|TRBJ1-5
CASSSLDRDKQPQHF
TGTGCCAGCAGTTCCCTTGACAGGGACAAACAGCCCCAGCATTTT
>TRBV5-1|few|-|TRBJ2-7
CASSLEYAGPSPTYEQYF
TGCGCCAGCAGCTTGGAATACGCAGGCCCTTCACCTACCTACGAGCAGTACTTC
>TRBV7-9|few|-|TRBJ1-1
CASSPVLGDTEAFF
TGTGCCAGCAGCCCAGTCTTGGGCGACACTGAAGCTTTCTTT
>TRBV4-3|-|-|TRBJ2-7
CASSQQHTGSYEQYF
TGCGCCAGCAGCCAACAACACACGGGGTCCTACGAGCAGTACTTC
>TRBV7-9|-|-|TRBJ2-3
CASSLAFSTDTQYF
TGTGCCAGCAGCTTAGCGTTTAGCACAGATACGCAGTATTTT
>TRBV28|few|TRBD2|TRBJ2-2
CASSRGTSGRVNTGELFF
TGTGCCAGCAGTCGAGGGACTAGCGGGAGGGTGAACACCGGGGAGCTGTTTTTT
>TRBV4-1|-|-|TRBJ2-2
CASSQTRMTFNTGELFF
TGCGCCAGCAGCCAAACCAGGATGACCTTTAACACCGGGGAGCTGTTTTTT
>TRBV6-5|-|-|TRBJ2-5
CASSYFGGLQETQYF
TGTGCCAGCAGTTACTTCGGGGGGCTCCAAGAGACCCAGTACTTC
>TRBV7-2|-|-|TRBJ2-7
CASSLALSEQYF
TGTGCCAGCAGCTTAGCGCTCTCCGAGCAGTACTTC
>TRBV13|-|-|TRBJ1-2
CASSLLKGGQGIYGYTF
TGTGCCAGCAGCCTCCTTAAGGGGGGGCAGGGGATTTATGGCTACACCTTC
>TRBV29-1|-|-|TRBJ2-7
CSALRDTTYEQYF
TGCAGCGCCCTTCGGGACACAACCTACGAGCAGTACTTC
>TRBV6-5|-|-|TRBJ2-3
CASSYRFSTDTQYF
TGTGCCAGCAGTTACCGGTTCAGCACAGATACGCAGTATTTT
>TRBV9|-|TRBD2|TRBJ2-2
CASSALSGTNTGELFF
TGTGCCAGCAGCGCCCTTAGCGGGACTAACACCGGGGAGCTGTTTTTT
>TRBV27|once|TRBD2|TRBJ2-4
CASSLSGASGRANIQYF
TGTGCCAGCAGTTTATCGGGGGCTAGCGGGAGAGCAAACATTCAGTACTTC
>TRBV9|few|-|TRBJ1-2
CASSVGGAGGYTF
TGTGCCAGCAGCGTGGGGGGGGCAGGAGGCTACACCTTC
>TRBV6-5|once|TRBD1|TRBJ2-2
CASSRQGASGELFF
TGTGCCAGCAGCCGACAGGGGGCGTCCGGGGAGCTGTTTTTT
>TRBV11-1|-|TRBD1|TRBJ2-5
CASSLWTGGRLFGETQYF
TGTGCCAGCAGCCTCTGGACAGGGGGCCGTCTTTTTGGGGAGACCCAGTACTTC
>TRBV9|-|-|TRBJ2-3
CASSVATTSTDTQYF
TGTGCCAGCAGCGTAGCGACGACTAGCACAGATACGCAGTATTTT
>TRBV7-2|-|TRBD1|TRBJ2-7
CASSIHRGPRDEQYF
TGTGCCAGCAGCATCCACAGGGGGCCGAGGGACGAGCAGTACTTC
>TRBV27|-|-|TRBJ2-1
CASSLGSEQFF
TGTGCCAGCAGTTTAGGTAGTGAGCAGTTCTTC
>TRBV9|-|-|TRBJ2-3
CASSVEPWVADTDTQYF
TGTGCCAGCAGCGTAGAACCCTGGGTAGCGGACACAGATACGCAGTATTTT
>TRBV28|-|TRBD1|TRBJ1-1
CASSEGTVMNTEAFF
TGTGCCAGCAGTGAGGGGACAGTAATGAACACTGAAGCTTTCTTT
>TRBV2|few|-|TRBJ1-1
CASSETTSEAFF
TGTGCCAGCAGTGAGACCACATCTGAAGCTTTCTTT
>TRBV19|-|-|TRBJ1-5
CASSITLNQPQHF
TGTGCCAGTAGTATTACATTGAATCAGCCCCAGCATTTT
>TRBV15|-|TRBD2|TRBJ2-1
CATKQSSGPYNEQFF
TGTGCCACCAAGCAAAGTAGCGGGCCCTACAATGAGCAGTTCTTC
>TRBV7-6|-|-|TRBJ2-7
CASSLGQFYEQYF
TGTGCCAGCAGCTTGGGCCAATTCTACGAGCAGTACTTC
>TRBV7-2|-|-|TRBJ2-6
CASSLNPSPSGANVLTF
TGTGCCAGCAGCTTAAACCCCAGTCCTTCTGGGGCCAACGTCCTGACTTTC
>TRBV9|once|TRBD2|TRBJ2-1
CASSYTSGDNEQFF
TGTGCCAGCAGCTATACTAGCGGAGACAATGAGCAGTTCTTC
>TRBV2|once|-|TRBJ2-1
CASGSLNEQFF
TGTGCCAGCGGTAGCCTGAATGAGCAGTTCTTC
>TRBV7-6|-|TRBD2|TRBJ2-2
CASSLERDLYTGELFF
TGTGCCAGCAGCTTAGAGCGGGACCTTTACACCGGGGAGCTGTTTTTT
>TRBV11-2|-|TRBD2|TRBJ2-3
CASSLVSGQITDTQYF
TGTGCCAGCAGCTTAGTTAGCGGGCAAATCACAGATACGCAGTATTTT
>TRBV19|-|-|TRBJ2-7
CASSYQVGYEQYF
TGTGCCAGTAGTTATCAGGTGGGGTACGAGCAGTACTTC
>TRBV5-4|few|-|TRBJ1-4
CASSPSGHELFF
TGTGCCAGCAGCCCTTCCGGACACGAACTGTTTTTT
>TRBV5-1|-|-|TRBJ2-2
CASSPGPNTGELFF
TGCGCCAGCAGCCCGGGACCGAACACCGGGGAGCTGTTTTTT
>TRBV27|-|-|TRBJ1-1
CASSLSIMRTEAFF
TGTGCCAGCAGTTTATCGATAATGAGGACTGAAGCTTTCTTT
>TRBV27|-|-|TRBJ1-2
CANRPQVVRQRGYTF
TGTGCCAATCGACCCCAAGTGGTCCGACAAAGGGGCTACACCTTC
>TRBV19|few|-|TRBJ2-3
CASSALPRDSLGTDTQYF
TGTGCCAGTAGTGCCCTCCCTCGAGACTCGCTTGGCACAGATACGCAGTATTTT
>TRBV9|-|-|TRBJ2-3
CASSVAGSRGTDTQYF
TGTGCCAGCAGCGTAGCTGGCTCCAGGGGCACAGATACGCAGTATTTT
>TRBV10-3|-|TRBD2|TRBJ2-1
CAISPGTSGNEQFF
TGTGCCATCAGTCCCGGGACTAGCGGCAATGAGCAGTTCTTC
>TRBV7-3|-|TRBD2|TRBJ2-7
CASSAGTSGGLLHF
TGTGCCAGCAGCGCCGGGACTAGCGGGGGTTTATTACACTTC
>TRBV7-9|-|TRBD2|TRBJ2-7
CASSFLTSGSGEQYF
TGTGCCAGCAGCTTCCTGACTAGCGGGAGCGGCGAGCAGTACTTC
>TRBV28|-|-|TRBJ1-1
CASRRTEAFF
TGTGCCAGCAGACGGACTGAAGCTTTCTTT
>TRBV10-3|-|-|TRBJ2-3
CAISESRTTKATQYF
TGTGCCATCAGTGAGTCGAGAACCACGAAGGCTACGCAGTATTTT
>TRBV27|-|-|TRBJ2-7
CASSFGPNYEQYF
TGTGCCAGCAGTTTTGGGCCGAACTACGAGCAGTACTTC
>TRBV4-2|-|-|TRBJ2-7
CASSRDNSYEQYF
TGTGCCAGCAGCCGGGACAACTCCTACGAGCAGTACTTC
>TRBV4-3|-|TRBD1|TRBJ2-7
CASSRGTGFDEQYF
TGCGCCAGCAGCCGTGGGACAGGATTTGACGAGCAGTACTTC
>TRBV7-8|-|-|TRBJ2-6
CASSRSSTPGANVLTF
TGTGCCAGCAGCCGTTCCTCGACGCCCGGGGCCAACGTCCTGACTTTC
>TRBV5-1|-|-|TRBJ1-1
CASSLGHTEAFF
TGCGCCAGCAGCTTGGGCCACACTGAAGCTTTCTTT
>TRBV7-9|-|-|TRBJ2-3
CASSSPDTQYF
TGTGCCAGCAGCTCCCCAGATACGCAGTATTTT
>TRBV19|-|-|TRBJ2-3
CASSQRIRDESDTQYF
TGTGCCAGTAGTCAGCGGATCCGGGACGAGTCCGATACGCAGTATTTT
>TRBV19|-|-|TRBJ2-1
CATNRGVAVNEQFF
TGTGCCACTAACAGGGGTGTAGCGGTCAATGAGCAGTTCTTC
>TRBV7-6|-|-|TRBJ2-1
CASSLSNPFEQFF
TGTGCCAGCAGCTTAAGCAACCCATTTGAGCAGTTCTTC
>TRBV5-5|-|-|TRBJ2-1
CASSFVANEQFF
TGTGCCAGCAGCTTCGTAGCGAATGAGCAGTTCTTC
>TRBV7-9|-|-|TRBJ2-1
CASSLTQGSLYNEQFF
TGTGCCAGCAGCTTAACGCAGGGGTCCCTCTACAATGAGCAGTTCTTC
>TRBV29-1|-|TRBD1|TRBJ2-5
CRIPGQGETQYF
TGCAGGATTCCGGGACAGGGAGAGACCCAGTACTTC
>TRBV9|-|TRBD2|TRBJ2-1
CASSTSGRPDNEQFF
TGTGCCAGCAGCACTAGCGGGAGACCGGACAATGAGCAGTTCTTC
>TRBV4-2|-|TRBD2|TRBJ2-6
CASSQAFSGGSGANVLTF
TGTGCCAGCAGCCAAGCCTTTAGCGGGGGCTCTGGGGCCAACGTCCTGACTTTC
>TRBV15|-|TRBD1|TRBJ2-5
CATEGQGGETQYF
TGTGCCACAGAAGGACAGGGGGGAGAGACCCAGTACTTC